Below are 21 T cell receptor beta chains sequenced from a single sample in a study of cytomegalovirus exposure and HLA in healthy donors. The PCR made use of 60 Vbeta and 13 Jbeta primers. Clones were read by immunoSEQ multiplex PCR, and TCRdb kept only the in-frame ones, dropping some. Of about 180,000 clones detected, 80% appear once; the ten largest clones hold 1.3%. Material: PBMCs. All receptors derive from a man aged 25-40 years in good health and CMV-seronegative.

This chain uses TRBV19 with TRBJ1-4; no clear D. Germline V gene sequence: CDR1 LNHDA, CDR2 SQIVND (reference sequence). The CDR3 runs 14 residues. Trimming shortened V by 3 bases and J by 0 bases, and 5 bases separated the two germline ends. In nucleotides, the CDR3 is TGTGCCAGTAGTATGACAACAACTAATGAAAAACTGTTTTTT. It translates to CASSMTTTNEKLFF.

This clone was seen just once. This chain connects TRBV10-2 to TRBJ1-3; D remains unclear. The V gene lost 2 bases and the J gene lost 2 bases, with 16 bases spanning the gap. This CDR3 has 17 amino acids. The germline V gene has CDR1 WSHSY and CDR2 SAAADI. CDR3 DNA sequence: TGCGCCAGCAGTGAGCGACATGGGGATAGCGCTGGAAACACCATATATTTT. The encoded protein is CASSERHGDSAGNTIYF.

This clone was seen a single time. The chain is built from TRBV5-1 and TRBJ2-7; TRBD1 agrees at 7 bases. CDR3 length equals 14 residues. J gave up 3 bases and V 8 bases, and 11 bases lay outside the gene matches. Germline V lookup: CDR1 SGHRS, CDR2 YFSETQ. The CDR3 sequence: CASGKGTDDYEQYF. The CDR3 DNA reads TGCGCCAGTGGGAAGGGGACAGACGACTACGAGCAGTACTTC.

This chain uses TRBV5-6 with TRBJ1-5; 8 nucleotides agree with TRBD1. The CDR3 is 14 residues long. Per germline, CDR1 SGHDT and CDR2 YYEEEE. The V and J ends lost 3 bases and 7 bases, in that order; junction bases with no gene match: 6. The CDR3 here is CASSYRQGRQPQHF. CDR3 nucleotides: TGTGCCAGCAGCTACCGACAGGGGAGGCAGCCCCAGCATTTT.

This clone was seen a single time. The chain recombines TRBV19 with TRBJ1-4; 9 bases fit TRBD1. Germline loops: CDR1 LNHDA, CDR2 SQIVND (reference sequence). This CDR3 is built from 13 residues. V shed 10 bases and J 4 bases; nucleotides not matched to a gene: 4. Here the CDR3 reads CATQDRGNEKLFF. The DNA for the CDR3 is TGTGCCACCCAGGACAGGGGTAATGAAAAACTGTTTTTT.

This chain uses TRBV14 with TRBJ2-7; TRBD1 agrees at 8 bases. Germline lookup yields CDR1 SGHDN and CDR2 FVKESK. CDR3 length equals 15 residues. After removal of 3 bases from V and 4 bases from J, the junction contained 8 bases not matched to a gene. CDR3 protein: CASSQGAGGPYEQYF. The CDR3 DNA reads TGTGCCAGCAGCCAGGGAGCAGGGGGCCCTTACGAGCAGTACTTC. Combining the CDR3 with reference TRBV14 and TRBJ2-7 gives the whole variable domain EAGVTQFPSHSVIEKGQTVTLRCDPISGHDNLYWYRRVMGKEIKFLLHFVKESKQDESGMPNNRFLAERTGGTYSTLKVQPAELEDSGVYFCASSQGAGGPYEQYFGPGTRLTVT.

The rearrangement links TRBV10-3 to TRBJ1-1; D might be TRBD1 (5 bases). This CDR3 contains 16 residues. V lost 0 bases and J lost 4, with 15 bases in between. Looked up from germline, CDR1 is ENHRY and CDR2 is SYGVKD. The DNA for the CDR3 is TGTGCCATCAGTGAGTCGAAGGCAGGGCTCGGCACTGAAGCTTTCTTT. Translated, it gives CAISESKAGLGTEAFF.

This clone was recorded only once. The DNA for the CDR3 is TGTGCCTGGACCCCGGGACTATGGTCTTACGAGCAGTACTTC. Translation gives CAWTPGLWSYEQYF. This chain joins TRBV30 and TRBJ2-7; TRBD2 matches 7 bases. The CDR3 loop spans 14 amino acids. The germline CDR1 and CDR2 sequences are GTSNPN and SVGIG (reference sequence). V trimming: 4 bases; J trimming: 4 bases; junction bases outside the gene matches: 10.

This chain connects TRBV11-3 to TRBJ2-6; no firm D call. The length of the CDR3 is 16 residues. Trimming removed 1 base from V and 0 bases from J, with 7 bases in between. Germline assignment: CDR1 SGHNT and CDR2 YENEEA. The CDR3 nucleotides are TGTGCCAGCAGCTTAGTCGGTAACTCTGGGGCCAACGTCCTGACTTTC. Encoded protein: CASSLVGNSGANVLTF.

The chain is built from TRBV4-1 and TRBJ1-5; D is unresolved. Germline lookup yields CDR1 MGHRA and CDR2 YSYEKL. With 0 bases removed from V and 3 bases from J, the gap between germline ends came to 15 bases. The CDR3 covers 17 residues. CDR3 coding DNA: TGCGCCAGCAGCCAAGATCAGGCGACGAGCTTCAATCAGCCCCAGCATTTT. Encoded protein: CASSQDQATSFNQPQHF.

The chain combines TRBV15 with TRBJ2-5, with 9 bases fitting TRBD1. Germline CDR1 reads LNHNV; CDR2 reads YYDKDF (reference sequence). Trimming removed 1 base from V and 5 bases from J; junction bases left unmatched: 5. The CDR3 is made up of 15 amino acids. CDR3 in amino acids: CATSRVGQGRETQYF. The DNA of the CDR3 is TGTGCCACCAGCAGAGTGGGACAGGGAAGGGAGACCCAGTACTTC. The full variable domain, in which reference TRBV15 and TRBJ2-5 provide the parts outside the CDR3, is DAMVIQNPRYQVTQFGKPVTLSCSQTLNHNVMYWYQQKSSQAPKLLFHYYDKDFNNEADTPDNFQSRRPNTSFCFLDIRSPGLGDTAMYLCATSRVGQGRETQYFGPGTRLLVL.

The chain uses TRBV6-5 and TRBJ1-2, with a weak D call TRBD1 (6 bases). The V end was cut by 2 bases, the J end by 0 bases, with 13 bases between. The CDR3 loop spans 16 amino acids. CDR1 MNHEY and CDR2 SVGAGI come from the germline V gene. For the CDR3, the DNA is TGTGCCAGCAGTTACGACAGGAAGATTGCTAACTATGGCTACACCTTC. It codes for CASSYDRKIANYGYTF.

The chain has TRBV10-3 and TRBJ2-4, with D perhaps matching TRBD2 (6 bases). The CDR3 has 17 amino acids. The V gene lost 4 bases and the J gene lost 4 bases, with 20 bases spanning the gap. The germline V gene has CDR1 ENHRY and CDR2 SYGVKD. The CDR3 coding sequence is TGTGCCATCAGTGGGGGAGGCTCGGAGGGAGTAAAAAACATTCAGTACTTC. Protein product: CAISGGGSEGVKNIQYF.

The chain couples TRBV9 to TRBJ2-7; D may be TRBD1 (6 bases). Germline V gives CDR1 SGDLS, CDR2 YYNGEE. The CDR3 runs to 15 residues. The germline V and J ends were trimmed by 4 bases and 3 bases, with 17 bases remaining between them. The CDR3 nucleotides read TGTGCCAGCAGCTTATACGGGACACCCCGCTACGAGCAGTACTTC. The encoded protein is CASSLYGTPRYEQYF.

The chain uses TRBV5-4 and TRBJ2-7; 7 positions agree with TRBD1. The V segment lost 3 bases and the J segment 3 bases; nucleotides outside the gene matches: 3. This CDR3 has 13 residues. Per germline, CDR1 SGHNT and CDR2 YYREEE (reference sequence). The CDR3 coding sequence is TGTGCCAGCAGCTCGGGACAGTACTACGAGCAGTACTTC. Amino acids: CASSSGQYYEQYF.

The J gene is TRBJ1-5, the V gene TRBV4-3; 7 nucleotides agree with TRBD1. The CDR3 is made up of 17 amino acids. CDR1 LGHNA and CDR2 YSLEER come from the germline V gene. Unmatched junction bases numbered 5, after V lost 0 bases and J lost 0 bases. For the CDR3, the DNA is TGCGCCAGCAGCCAAGAGGACAGGCCCCATAGCAATCAGCCCCAGCATTTT. Translation: CASSQEDRPHSNQPQHF.

The rearrangement links TRBV6-5 to TRBJ2-7, with D possibly being TRBD1 (7 bases). Germline CDR1 is MNHEY and CDR2 is SVGAGI. V was cut by 3 bases and J by 0 bases, with 12 bases left in between. CDR3 length: 15 amino acids. The CDR3 DNA sequence: TGTGCCAGCAGTTATCAGGGGGGCGGCTCCTACGAGCAGTACTTC. Protein: CASSYQGGGSYEQYF.

This chain joins TRBV4-3 and TRBJ2-1; 9 positions match TRBD2. Trimming removed 0 bases from V and 6 bases from J; junction bases left unmatched: 9. The CDR3 length is 17 residues. Germline CDR1 reads LGHNA; CDR2 reads YSLEER. Here the CDR3 DNA reads TGCGCCAGCAGCCAAGAAGAAGCGGGGGGACCCTTCAATGAGCAGTTCTTC. This gives the protein CASSQEEAGGPFNEQFF.

The gene calls are TRBV7-8 and TRBJ2-7; 10 positions match TRBD2. With 1 base clipped from V and 2 bases from J, the junction kept 5 bases outside the gene matches. The length of the CDR3 is 16 residues. Germline-derived CDR1 and CDR2 are SGHVS and FQNEAQ. CDR3 region: CASSLDGLAAAYEQYF. The CDR3 DNA reads TGTGCCAGCAGCTTAGACGGACTAGCGGCCGCCTACGAGCAGTACTTC.

The chain links TRBV30 to TRBJ2-7, with 7 nucleotides matching TRBD1. The CDR3 is 15 residues long. V dropped 1 base and J dropped 0; count of bases not matched to a gene: 6. Germline lookup yields CDR1 GTSNPN and CDR2 SVGIG (reference sequence). The CDR3 protein is CAWSEIGTVSYEQYF. As DNA, the CDR3 is TGTGCCTGGAGTGAAATTGGGACAGTCTCCTACGAGCAGTACTTC.

This clone was detected once. The chain links TRBV5-4 to TRBJ2-2; a weak D match, TRBD1 (6 bases). Germline V CDR1 and CDR2: SGHNT, YYREEE (reference sequence). Trimming left V 2 bases short and J 5 bases short, with 10 bases between. The CDR3 runs to 14 residues. The DNA for the CDR3 is TGTGCCAGCAGCTTCGGTCAGGGGACCGGGGAGCTGTTTTTT. It encodes CASSFGQGTGELFF.